This is a list of T cell receptor beta chains from one sample in a study of T cell repertoires in aging, cancer and after chemotherapy. Using its own MiXCR run on the multiplex PCR reads, TCRdb lists one record per CDR3 protein. The sample includes 1,000 or so distinct CDR3 sequences, 20% of them seen just once. Sequenced input: blood. Receptor source: a human donor with a solid tumor. CDR3s leave out the opening cysteine and the closing phenylalanine or tryptophan. Each record gives: V gene, J gene, CDR3 protein.

TRBV5-4	TRBJ2-3	ASSLGGTDTQY
TRBV4-2	TRBJ1-5	ASSQERRSDQPKH
TRBV20-1	TRBJ2-3	SARALGRGGTDTQY
TRBV13	TRBJ2-1	ASRLDRGNEQF
TRBV6-1	TRBJ2-3	ASSERKGRGTDTQY
TRBV6-1	TRBJ1-4	ASSEGSTNEKLF
TRBV27	TRBJ2-1	ASGAGRSSYNEQF
TRBV7-2	TRBJ1-1	ASSLEGQVNTEAF
TRBV20-1	TRBJ1-2	SARSPLPFYT
TRBV6-5	TRBJ1-2	ATAKGGYGYT
TRBV4-2	TRBJ2-5	ASSQGGGGAGETQY
TRBV19	TRBJ1-4	ATRQGDEKLF
TRBV6-5	TRBJ1-2	ASSITDSLNYGYT
TRBV4-2	TRBJ1-1	ASSQAGGVTEAF
TRBV6-1	TRBJ2-1	ASSEGAGSYNEQF
TRBV21-1	TRBJ1-3	ASSKESPSLWSSGNTIY
TRBV7-9	TRBJ1-2	ASSLTRTGNYGYT
TRBV6-1	TRBJ2-3	ASRVGLAARDTQY
TRBV18	TRBJ2-5	ASSPPGAEETQY
TRBV19	TRBJ2-7	ASSSGTAIPYEQY
TRBV6-5	TRBJ1-4	ATAKGLTNDQLF
TRBV20-1	TRBJ2-7	SATSGQSFSYEQY
TRBV30	TRBJ2-1	AWAYLGQRTEQF
TRBV19	TRBJ1-1	ASSMRGGGGTTEAF
TRBV6-6	TRBJ1-1	ASGFPGGTEAF
TRBV6-5	TRBJ1-4	ASSYGQRGVGEKLF
TRBV5-1	TRBJ1-2	ASSGTGANGYT
TRBV20-1	TRBJ2-5	SAKSGGGRLETQY
TRBV7-9	TRBJ1-5	ASSSVGGSNQPQH